Sequencing of this T cell receptor beta chain was carried out in a study of blood T cell repertoires in COVID-19. The CDR3 extends over 13 amino acids. Germline V gene sequence: CDR1 SGHDN, CDR2 FVKESK. V shed 0 bases and J shed 9 bases, with 10 bases lying between them. In the authors' methods: Estimates of nucleated cell counts were drawn from the amplification of reference gene primers. The protocol was immunoSEQ multiplex PCR, while the TCRdb copy is restricted to in-frame clones and leaves out a portion. D and trimming come from the DNA, and the V and J calls and clone size come from that table. The sample records under 200,000 clones, about 85% being singletons.

Sequencing input: peripheral blood. The V call is TRBV14, the J call TRBJ2-3; D is perhaps TRBD1 (6 bases). The TCR originated in a woman older than 75 in a cohort sampled during active or convalescent COVID-19. This CDR3 is CASSQEYGTTQYF. The DNA of the CDR3 is TGTGCCAGCAGCCAAGAATACGGGACAACGCAGTATTTT.